The clone carrying this T cell receptor (beta chain) showed up many times. Its antigen is still unknown. This entry is derived from a study of T cells after yellow fever vaccination. Findings and caveats of the study: Of the clonotypes, a small share occurred in both CD4 and CD8 compartments. Researchers cautioned that FACS-sorted repertoires could harbor abundant clonotypes contaminating from the bulk population. A weaker secondary response peaked on day 5, the primary on day 15.

5'RACE template switching generated TCR cDNA, adding a universal primer site and UMIs. TCRdb itself ran the 5' RACE reads through MiXCR, one entry per CDR3 protein. The sample lists hundreds of thousands of distinct CDR3 sequences; 9.5% to 15% were seen once. The germline CDR1 and CDR2 sequences are SGHKS and YYEKEE (reference sequence). After removal of 0 bases from V and 7 bases from J, the junction contained 0 bases not matched to a gene. The CDR3 consists of 14 residues. The chain employs TRBV5-5 and TRBJ2-1; 11 positions match TRBD2. The receptor comes from a man between 18 and 29 years old who received the YFV17D yellow fever vaccine. Sequencing was performed on CD4+ T cells sorted from PBMCs, taken 15 days after the yellow fever booster vaccination. This CDR3 is CASSLGLAGNEQFF. The CDR3 DNA sequence: TGTGCCAGCAGCTTGGGACTAGCGGGGAATGAGCAGTTCTTC. The whole variable domain, remainder taken from reference TRBV5-5 and TRBJ2-1, is DAGVTQSPTHLIKTRGQQVTLRCSPISGHKSVSWYQQVLGQGPQFIFQYYEKEERGRGNFPDRFSARQFPNYSSELNVNALLLGDSALYLCASSLGLAGNEQFFGPGTRLTVL.